This passage covers 15 T cell receptor beta chains from one sample sequenced in a study of blood T cell repertoires in COVID-19. Clones were sequenced by immunoSEQ multiplex PCR, and TCRdb holds only the in-frame ones, with some missing. Seen here are around 320,000 clones, more than 85% observed once, and the top ten hold 3% to 5%. Material: PBMCs or T cells enriched from blood (not recorded which). Receptors originate from a woman aged 25 to 45 who had been exposed to COVID-19.

V is TRBV4-3 and J is TRBJ2-3; possible D gene TRBD2, 5 bases. V lost 2 bases, J lost 7 bases, and 13 bases lay in between. This CDR3 is built from 14 residues. CDR1 and CDR2 from the germline V gene are LGHNA and YSLEER. The CDR3 region has the DNA TGCGCCAGCAGCCAACCTTGGGAGCGGCATACGCAGTATTTT. Its protein product is CASSQPWERHTQYF.

The chain links TRBV6-4 to TRBJ1-2; 8 bases agree with TRBD1. The CDR3 sequence is 15 residues long. CDR1 is MRHNA, CDR2 SNTAGT, per germline. Trimming removed 6 bases from V and 5 bases from J; junction bases left unmatched: 11. The CDR3 spells CASSPQGVHGYGYTF. The CDR3 DNA reads as TGTGCCAGCAGCCCACAGGGGGTGCACGGGTATGGCTACACCTTC.

The chain carries TRBV11-2 and TRBJ2-3; TRBD2 aligns across 10 bases. The CDR3 consists of 16 residues. CDR1 is SGHAT, CDR2 FQNNGV, per germline. V gave up 4 bases and J gave up 3 bases; unmatched junction bases: 7. The CDR3 spells CASSSGLAAKTDTQYF. CDR3 nucleotide sequence: TGTGCCAGCAGCTCCGGACTAGCGGCCAAAACAGATACGCAGTATTTT.

This clone was found once. The chain recombines TRBV6-6 with TRBJ2-1; the D gene is possibly TRBD2 (7 bases). Between the trimmed V and J ends, which lost 6 bases and 4 bases, there was a span of 16 bases. The CDR3 runs to 15 residues. CDR1 and CDR2 from the germline V gene are MNHNY and SVGAGI (reference sequence). The CDR3 is CASSVGGELYNEQFF. The DNA for the CDR3 is TGTGCCAGCAGCGTAGGGGGGGAGCTTTACAATGAGCAGTTCTTC.

This clone came up once. J is TRBJ2-5 and V is TRBV7-9, with TRBD2 matching 8 bases. The CDR3 covers 14 residues. Germline V gene data show CDR1 as SEHNR and CDR2 as FQNEAQ (reference sequence). J lost 5 bases, V lost 0 bases, and 2 bases had no gene match. The DNA for the CDR3 is TGTGCCAGCAGCTTAGCTAGCGGGAAGGAGACCCAGTACTTC. The encoded protein is CASSLASGKETQYF.

V usage is TRBV10-3 and J usage is TRBJ2-3; the match to TRBD2 covers 10 bases. Trimming at V came to 2 bases and at J to 2 bases, leaving 7 bases not matched to a gene. The CDR3 runs 17 residues. Germline V gives CDR1 ENHRY, CDR2 SYGVKD. CDR3 amino acids: CAISEGGSGGFTDTQYF. CDR3 in DNA: TGTGCCATCAGTGAGGGGGGTAGCGGGGGGTTCACAGATACGCAGTATTTT.

The chain joins TRBV18 to TRBJ2-7; D not resolved. CDR1 is KGHSH and CDR2 is LQKENI in the germline V gene. Trimming stripped 6 bases from V and 4 bases from J, with 10 bases between. The CDR3 spans 12 residues. This chain's CDR3 is CASSPTEYEQYF. The CDR3 nucleotides are TGTGCCAGCTCGCCAACAGAATACGAGCAGTACTTC.

This sequence joins TRBV6-1 and TRBJ2-7, with D maybe TRBD2 (6 bases). In germline, CDR1 is MNHNS, CDR2 SASEGT. CDR3 size: 14 residues. V was shortened by 2 bases and J by 5 bases, with 13 bases between the two germline ends. CDR3 loop: CASSELTGVHEQYF. As DNA, the CDR3 is TGTGCCAGCAGTGAACTCACGGGGGTCCACGAGCAGTACTTC.

The chain has TRBV7-9 and TRBJ1-6; 9 bases match TRBD1. The V segment lost 4 bases and the J segment 4 bases; nucleotides outside the gene matches: 5. Germline lookup yields CDR1 SEHNR and CDR2 FQNEAQ (reference sequence). The CDR3 covers 16 residues. The CDR3 nucleotides read TGTGCCAGCAGCTCGACAGGGGGGGCTTATAATTCACCCCTCCACTTT. It specifies CASSSTGGAYNSPLHF.

The chain joins TRBV18 to TRBJ1-1, with 10 bases aligning to TRBD1. J lost 2 bases, V lost 6 bases, and 6 bases had no gene match. Germline V gene data show CDR1 as KGHSH and CDR2 as LQKENI. The CDR3 covers 15 residues. CDR3 nucleotide sequence: TGTGCCAGCTCCCGACGACAGGGGGCAAACACTGAAGCTTTCTTT. This sequence encodes CASSRRQGANTEAFF.

This chain connects TRBV4-2 to TRBJ2-5, with D uncertain. CDR1 is LGHNA and CDR2 is YNFKEQ in the germline V gene. The CDR3 length is 14 residues. V shed 4 bases and J shed 5 bases, with 14 bases lying between them. CDR3 residues: CASSPRLARETQYF. The CDR3 DNA sequence: TGTGCCAGCAGCCCTCGACTGGCCCGGGAGACCCAGTACTTC.

The chain links TRBV5-1 to TRBJ2-7; D is uncertain. The CDR3 is 16 amino acids. Germline CDR1 and CDR2: SGHRS and YFSETQ. The V gene lost 2 bases and the J gene lost 3 bases, with 18 bases spanning the gap. CDR3 loop: CASSLTPHFKNYEQYF. DNA of the CDR3: TGCGCCAGCAGCTTAACTCCCCACTTCAAGAACTACGAGCAGTACTTC.

J is TRBJ1-4 and V is TRBV25-1; 10 nucleotides agree with TRBD1. The CDR3 covers 18 residues. The germline V gene encodes CDR1 MGHDK and CDR2 SYGVNS. The trim removed 1 base at V and 8 bases at J, leaving 13 bases unmatched. DNA for the CDR3: TGTGCCAGCAGTGAATTAGGACAGGGGGAAGTAATAGAGGAAAAACTGTTTTTT. It is translated as CASSELGQGEVIEEKLFF. The whole variable domain, filled in from reference TRBV25-1 and TRBJ1-4, reads EADIYQTPRYLVIGTGKKITLECSQTMGHDKMYWYQQDPGMELHLIHYSYGVNSTEKGDLSSESTVSRIRTEHFPLTLESARPSHTSQYLCASSELGQGEVIEEKLFFGSGTQLSVL.

The chain combines TRBV5-4 with TRBJ2-7; 10 bases are shared with TRBD1. The CDR3 contains 16 residues. Germline loops: CDR1 SGHNT, CDR2 YYREEE (reference sequence). The J segment lost 4 bases and the V segment lost 1 base, leaving 8 bases of the junction unmatched. The CDR3, as DNA: TGTGCCAGCAGCTTGAGTGTGACAGGGGGCCTATACGAGCAGTACTTC. Translation: CASSLSVTGGLYEQYF.

This clone was detected only a few times. This rearrangement joins TRBV6-2 or TRBV6-3 to TRBJ1-5; D perhaps matches TRBD1 (5 bases). CDR1 MNHEY and CDR2 SVGEGT come from the germline V gene. This CDR3 is 15 amino acids long. V shed 2 bases and J shed 3 bases, with 11 bases lying between them. The CDR3 sequence is CASSYLGDYNQPQHF. CDR3 coding DNA: TGTGCCAGCAGTTACCTCGGGGACTACAATCAGCCCCAGCATTTT.